This T cell receptor (beta chain) was recovered during a study of OX40 agonist ivuxolimab in advanced cancers. Method: immunoSEQ multiplex PCR; TCRdb's copy keeps in-frame clones and lacks some. This sample carries tens of thousands of clones, about four fifths of them seen once, and the ten largest clones take under 3%. Trimming removed 2 bases from V and 2 bases from J, with 9 bases in between. Per the germline V gene, CDR1 is MNHNS and CDR2 is SASEGT. This CDR3 has 14 residues. V and J are TRBV6-1 and TRBJ2-5, with D possibly TRBD2 on 6 matching bases. The sequence was collected from an adult with an advanced solid tumor such as melanoma, head and neck, liver or kidney cancer. Sequencing was performed on CD4+ or CD8+ T cells sorted from blood, taken in a trial of the OX40 agonist ivuxolimab. Written as DNA, the CDR3 is TGTGCCAGCAGTGAATCGCGGGGACAAGAGACCCAGTACTTC. It yields the protein CASSESRGQETQYF.